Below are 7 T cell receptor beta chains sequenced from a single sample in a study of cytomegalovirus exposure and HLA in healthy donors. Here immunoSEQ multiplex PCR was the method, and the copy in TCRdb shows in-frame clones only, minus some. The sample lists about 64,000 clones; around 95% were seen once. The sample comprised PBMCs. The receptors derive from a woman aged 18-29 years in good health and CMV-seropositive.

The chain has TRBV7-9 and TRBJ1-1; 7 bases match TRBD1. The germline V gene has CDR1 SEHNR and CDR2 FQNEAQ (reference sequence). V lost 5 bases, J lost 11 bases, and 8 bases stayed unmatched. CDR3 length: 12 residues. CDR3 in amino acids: CASSPRQGIAFF. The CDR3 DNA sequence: TGTGCCAGCAGCCCAAGACAGGGTATCGCTTTCTTT.

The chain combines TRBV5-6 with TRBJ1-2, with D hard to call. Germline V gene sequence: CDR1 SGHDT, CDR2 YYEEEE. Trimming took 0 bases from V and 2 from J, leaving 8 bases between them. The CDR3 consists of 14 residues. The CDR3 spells CASSLGGRNYGYTF. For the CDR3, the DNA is TGTGCCAGCAGCTTGGGAGGCAGAAACTATGGCTACACCTTC. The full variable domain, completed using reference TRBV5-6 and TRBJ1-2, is DAGVTQSPTHLIKTRGQQVTLRCSPKSGHDTVSWYQQALGQGPQFIFQYYEEEERQRGNFPDRFSGHQFPNYSSELNVNALLLGDSALYLCASSLGGRNYGYTFGSGTRLTVV.

CDR3 nucleotide sequence: TGTGCCAGCAGCTTAGCCCCTGGACTAGCGGGGATAACAGATACGCAGTATTTT. Protein sequence: CASSLAPGLAGITDTQYF. The chain uses TRBV7-2 and TRBJ2-3; 12 nucleotides match TRBD2. Trimming cost V 0 bases and J 3 bases; bases outside gene matches: 7. This CDR3 is built from 18 residues. Germline V lookup: CDR1 SGHTA, CDR2 FQGNSA. The complete variable domain, with remaining parts taken from reference TRBV7-2 and TRBJ2-3, reads GAGVSQSPSNKVTEKGKDVELRCDPISGHTALYWYRQSLGQGLEFLIYFQGNSAPDKSGLPSDRFSAERTGGSVSTLTIQRTQQEDSAVYLCASSLAPGLAGITDTQYFGPGTRLTVL.

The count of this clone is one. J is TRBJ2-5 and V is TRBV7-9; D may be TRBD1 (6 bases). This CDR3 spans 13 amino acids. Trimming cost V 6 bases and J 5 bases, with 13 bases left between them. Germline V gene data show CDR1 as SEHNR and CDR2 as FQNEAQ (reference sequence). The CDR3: CASRSGARETQYF. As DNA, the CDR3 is TGTGCCAGCAGGTCAGGGGCCCGGGAGACCCAGTACTTC. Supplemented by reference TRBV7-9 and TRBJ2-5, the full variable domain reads DTGVSQNPRHKITKRGQNVTFRCDPISEHNRLYWYRQTLGQGPEFLTYFQNEAQLEKSRLLSDRFSAERPKGSFSTLEIQRTEQGDSAMYLCASRSGARETQYFGPGTRLLVL.

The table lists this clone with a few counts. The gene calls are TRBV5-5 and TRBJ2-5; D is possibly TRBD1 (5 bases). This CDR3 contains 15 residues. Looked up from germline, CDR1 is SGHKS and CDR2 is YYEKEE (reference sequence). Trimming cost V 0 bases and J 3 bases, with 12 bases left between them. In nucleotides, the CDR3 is TGTGCCAGCAGCTTGGAGGGGATAGTGGAAGAGACCCAGTACTTC. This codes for CASSLEGIVEETQYF.

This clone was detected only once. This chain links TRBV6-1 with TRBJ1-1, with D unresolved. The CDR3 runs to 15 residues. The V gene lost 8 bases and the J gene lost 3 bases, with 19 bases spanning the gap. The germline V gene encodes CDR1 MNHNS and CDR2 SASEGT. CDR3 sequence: CASLVGGYLDTEAFF. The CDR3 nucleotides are TGTGCCAGCCTCGTGGGCGGGTATTTGGACACTGAAGCTTTCTTT.

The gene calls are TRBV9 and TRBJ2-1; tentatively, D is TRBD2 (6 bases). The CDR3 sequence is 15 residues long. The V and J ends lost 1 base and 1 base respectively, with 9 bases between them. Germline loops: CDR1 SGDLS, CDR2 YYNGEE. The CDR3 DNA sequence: TGTGCCAGCAGCGTAACGGGAGAATCCTACAATGAGCAGTTCTTC. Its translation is CASSVTGESYNEQFF.